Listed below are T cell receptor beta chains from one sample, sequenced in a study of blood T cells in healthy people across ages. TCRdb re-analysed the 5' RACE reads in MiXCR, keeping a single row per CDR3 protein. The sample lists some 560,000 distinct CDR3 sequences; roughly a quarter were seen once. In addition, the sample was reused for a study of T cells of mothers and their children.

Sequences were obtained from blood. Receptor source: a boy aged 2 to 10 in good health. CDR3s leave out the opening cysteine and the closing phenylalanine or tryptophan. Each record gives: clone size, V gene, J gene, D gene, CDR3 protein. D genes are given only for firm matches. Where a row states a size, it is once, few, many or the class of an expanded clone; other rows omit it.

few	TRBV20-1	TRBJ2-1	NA	SAREGRGSYNEQF
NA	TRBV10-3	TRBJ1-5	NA	AISESPFQPQH
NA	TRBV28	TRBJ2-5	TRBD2	ASSWGTSGGRGTQY
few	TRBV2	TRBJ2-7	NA	ASSLPPGQDYEQY
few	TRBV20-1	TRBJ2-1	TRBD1	SAPGQVYNEQF
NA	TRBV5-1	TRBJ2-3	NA	ASSTLLRSTDTQY
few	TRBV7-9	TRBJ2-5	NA	ASSLVMETQY
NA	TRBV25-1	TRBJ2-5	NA	ASSAGTLETQY
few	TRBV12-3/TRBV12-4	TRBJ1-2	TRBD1	ASSRDRGNGYT
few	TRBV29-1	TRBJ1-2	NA	SVERDGYT
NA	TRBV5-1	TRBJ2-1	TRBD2	ASSTLATGGVDEQF
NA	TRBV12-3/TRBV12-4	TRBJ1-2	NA	ASSFGQSYGYT
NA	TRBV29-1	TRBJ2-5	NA	SVERLGETQY
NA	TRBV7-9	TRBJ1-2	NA	ASSSAGRLGYT
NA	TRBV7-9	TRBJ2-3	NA	ASSHMRGVGTDTQY
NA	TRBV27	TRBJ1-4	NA	ASRQEENEKLF
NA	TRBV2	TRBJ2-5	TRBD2	ASSGLASGETQY
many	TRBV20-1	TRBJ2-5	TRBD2	SARGGTSGARQETQY
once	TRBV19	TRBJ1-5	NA	ASSMGGAGNQPQH
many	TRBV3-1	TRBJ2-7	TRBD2	ASSATSGSGEQY
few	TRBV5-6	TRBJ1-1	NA	ASSSPWGVNTEAF
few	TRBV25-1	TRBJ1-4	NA	ASSDIPGIGLF
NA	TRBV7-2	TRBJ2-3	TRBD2	ASSLLAGASDTQY
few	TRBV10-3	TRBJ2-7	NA	AIGDLKGSYEQY
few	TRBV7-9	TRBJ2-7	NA	ASSVTGDPYEQY
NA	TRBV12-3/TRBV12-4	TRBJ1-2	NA	ASSFGLAGEGYGYT
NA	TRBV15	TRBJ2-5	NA	ATTTRAGQEVQY
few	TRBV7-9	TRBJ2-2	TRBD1	ASSLGTRGTNTGELF
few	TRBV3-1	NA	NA	ASSRRNEQY
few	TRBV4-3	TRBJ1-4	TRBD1	ASSPNTGDEKLF
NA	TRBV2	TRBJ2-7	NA	ASSDQETDLSSYEQY
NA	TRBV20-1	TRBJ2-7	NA	SARAPYEQY
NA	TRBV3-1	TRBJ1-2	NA	ASSQVGGYNYGYT
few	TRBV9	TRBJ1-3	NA	ASSTLQAAYSGNTIY
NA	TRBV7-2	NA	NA	ASSAAPTYEQY
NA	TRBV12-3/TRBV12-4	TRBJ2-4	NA	ASSYDRGNIQY
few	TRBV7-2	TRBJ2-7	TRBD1	ASSTGQGSVSYYEQY
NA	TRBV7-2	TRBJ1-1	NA	ASSLAAVTEAF
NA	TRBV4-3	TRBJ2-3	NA	ASSQDRGHTQY
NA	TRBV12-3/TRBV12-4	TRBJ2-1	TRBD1	ASSFGTGKSQF
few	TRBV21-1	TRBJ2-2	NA	ASSITCRRDRGPHGELF
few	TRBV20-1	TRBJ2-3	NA	SASGQWVTDTQY
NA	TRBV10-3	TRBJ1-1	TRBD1	AISEGQGARKAF
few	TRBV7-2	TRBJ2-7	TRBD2	ASSTNSGWAYEQY
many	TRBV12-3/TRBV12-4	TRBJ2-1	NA	ASSLKGENEQF
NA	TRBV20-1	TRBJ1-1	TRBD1	SARTGQDTEAF
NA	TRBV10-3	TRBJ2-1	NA	AIGGGRGVGNEQF
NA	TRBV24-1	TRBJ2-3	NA	ATSDFGTDTQY
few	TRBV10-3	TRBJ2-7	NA	AILNSRGYEQY
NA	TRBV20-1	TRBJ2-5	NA	SDEGTQY
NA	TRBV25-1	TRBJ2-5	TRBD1	ASSDTVLPDRGKETQY